This TCR beta chain was retrieved from a study of cytomegalovirus exposure and HLA in healthy donors. In this sample, this clone turned up once. Its antigen is undetermined. Trimming stripped 1 base from V and 9 bases from J, with 16 bases between. This CDR3 has 14 amino acids. Germline V gene sequence: CDR1 SQVTM, CDR2 ANQGSEA. Libraries were prepared by immunoSEQ multiplex PCR; TCRdb keeps only in-frame clonotypes and omits some of them. The sample lists over 150,000 clones, 80% to 90% seen once, with 5% to 7% in the top ten. Regarding the study as a whole: First-cohort TCR clusters were later found to tend to co-occur in the 120 or so validation repertoires. Altogether, some 170 TCR beta chains were recorded as cytomegalovirus-associated. In vitro checks showed that a few CMV-associated chains really do target CMV antigens.

The specimen was PBMCs. The rearrangement joins TRBV29-1 to TRBJ2-1; D possibly matches TRBD1 or TRBD2 (5 bases each). The sequence derives from a woman in her 30s in good health and CMV-seronegative. The CDR3: CSVEGEILGTEQFF. Here the CDR3 DNA reads TGCAGCGTTGAAGGAGAAATACTAGGGACTGAGCAGTTCTTC.